The 11 T cell receptor beta chains in this list originate from one sample, sequenced in a study of neurological immune-mediated disorders. TCRdb independently ran MiXCR on the 5' RACE reads; one entry per CDR3 protein. The repertoire holds roughly 60,000 distinct CDR3 sequences, with over 3.5% as singletons. Input material: CD4+ T cells from blood. These receptors were obtained from a woman in her 40s with multiple sclerosis.

The sample holds many counts of this clonotype. CDR3 sequence reads: CASSLQTGLDEQYF. The CDR3 coding sequence is TGCGCCAGCAGCTTGCAAACAGGGCTCGACGAGCAGTACTTC. This chain joins TRBV5-1 and TRBJ2-7, with D possibly being TRBD1 (6 bases). Germline loops: CDR1 SGHRS, CDR2 YFSETQ. V gave up 1 base and J gave up 5 bases, with 13 bases separating them. The CDR3 contains 14 residues.

This clonotype was counted many times. V usage is TRBV5-1 and J usage is TRBJ2-7, with D perhaps matching TRBD1 (6 bases). Per the germline V gene, CDR1 is SGHRS and CDR2 is YFSETQ. V gave up 0 bases and J gave up 2 bases, with 12 bases separating them. This CDR3 spans 15 amino acids. This chain's CDR3 is CASSLAVGTPYEQYF. CDR3 bases: TGCGCCAGCAGCTTGGCCGTTGGGACACCCTACGAGCAGTACTTC.

In its sample, this clonotype was seen a few times. The chain is built from TRBV6-2 or TRBV6-3 and TRBJ2-4, with D possibly being TRBD2 (5 bases). Trimming pared 5 bases from V and 7 bases from J, leaving 18 bases between. Germline CDR1 reads MNHEY; CDR2 reads SVGEGT. The CDR3 has 15 residues. CDR3 DNA sequence: TGTGCCAGCAGTACCCATCTCCGGGGTGAGAACATTCAGTACTTC. Protein sequence: CASSTHLRGENIQYF.

Ten or more counts support this clonotype. The V call is TRBV5-1, the J call TRBJ1-1, with D possibly being TRBD1 (5 bases). V lost 5 bases, J lost 2 bases, and 16 bases lay in between. Germline V gives CDR1 SGHRS, CDR2 YFSETQ. This CDR3 is built from 15 residues. CDR3 in DNA: TGCGCCAGCAGAGGGGACCCGTTCATAAACACTGAAGCTTTCTTT. It yields the protein CASRGDPFINTEAFF. Drawing the rest from reference TRBV5-1 and TRBJ1-1, the complete variable domain is KAGVTQTPRYLIKTRGQQVTLSCSPISGHRSVSWYQQTPGQGLQFLFEYFSETQRNKGNFPGRFSGRQFSNSRSEMNVSTLELGDSALYLCASRGDPFINTEAFFGQGTRLTVV.

Concerning this clonotype: A read error may account for a junction end that differs from germline. The CDR3 is CASSLGGTGNYNEEIF. CDR3 nucleotide sequence: TGCGCCAGCAGCTTGGGGGGGACAGGCAACTACAATGAGGAGATCTTC. This sequence joins TRBV5-1 and TRBJ2-1, with 8 bases aligning to TRBD1. Germline V gives CDR1 SGHRS, CDR2 YFSETQ. The CDR3 covers 16 residues.

This clonotype appeared many times. The V and J genes are TRBV18 and TRBJ2-5; D remains unclear. V gave up 2 bases and J gave up 5 bases, with 6 bases separating them. Germline CDR1 reads KGHSH; CDR2 reads LQKENI. CDR3 length: 12 amino acids. The CDR3 DNA reads TGTGCCAGCTCACCATCCCGGGAGACCCAGTACTTC. As protein: CASSPSRETQYF.

This clonotype occurred many times. The chain is built from TRBV9 and TRBJ1-1, with unresolved D. V gave up 6 bases and J gave up 1 base, with 10 bases separating them. The CDR3 sequence is 13 residues long. The germline CDR1 and CDR2 sequences are SGDLS and YYNGEE. CDR3 loop: CASTKGPNTEAFF. For the CDR3, the DNA is TGTGCCAGCACCAAGGGTCCGAACACTGAAGCTTTCTTT.

The table lists this clonotype with many counts. The rearrangement links TRBV10-3 to TRBJ2-7, with a weak D call TRBD1 (5 bases). This CDR3 contains 13 residues. CDR1 ENHRY and CDR2 SYGVKD come from the germline V gene. The germline V and J ends were trimmed by 3 bases and 2 bases, with 8 bases remaining between them. The CDR3 DNA reads TGTGCCATCAGTGACAGGGAAGCCTACGAGCAGTACTTC. Residues: CAISDREAYEQYF.

This clonotype showed up many times. The chain has TRBV5-1 and TRBJ1-1; a weak D match, TRBD1 (5 bases). V was shortened by 5 bases and J by 1 base, with 12 bases between the two germline ends. CDR3 length: 14 residues. Germline values: CDR1 SGHRS, CDR2 YFSETQ. For the CDR3, the DNA is TGCGCCAGCAGTCCCCCAGGGACGAACACTGAAGCTTTCTTT. It yields the protein CASSPPGTNTEAFF.

This clonotype has ten or more counts. The chain joins TRBV11-2 to TRBJ2-3; D call uncertain. The CDR3 has 15 residues. Trimming left V 4 bases short and J 4 bases short, with 15 bases between. Germline-derived CDR1 and CDR2 are SGHAT and FQNNGV. Here the CDR3 reads CASSSRSPLADTQYF. The CDR3 DNA sequence: TGTGCCAGCAGCTCTAGATCTCCCTTGGCAGATACGCAGTATTTT.

The chain carries TRBV7-7 and TRBJ2-7; D might be TRBD2 (7 bases). Trimming cost V 6 bases and J 10 bases, with 13 bases left between them. There are 11 residues in the CDR3. The germline CDR1 and CDR2 sequences are SSHAT and FNYEAQ (reference sequence). The CDR3 loop is CASSQGGEQYF. Here the CDR3 DNA reads TGTGCCAGCAGTCAAGGGGGGGAACAGTACTTC.